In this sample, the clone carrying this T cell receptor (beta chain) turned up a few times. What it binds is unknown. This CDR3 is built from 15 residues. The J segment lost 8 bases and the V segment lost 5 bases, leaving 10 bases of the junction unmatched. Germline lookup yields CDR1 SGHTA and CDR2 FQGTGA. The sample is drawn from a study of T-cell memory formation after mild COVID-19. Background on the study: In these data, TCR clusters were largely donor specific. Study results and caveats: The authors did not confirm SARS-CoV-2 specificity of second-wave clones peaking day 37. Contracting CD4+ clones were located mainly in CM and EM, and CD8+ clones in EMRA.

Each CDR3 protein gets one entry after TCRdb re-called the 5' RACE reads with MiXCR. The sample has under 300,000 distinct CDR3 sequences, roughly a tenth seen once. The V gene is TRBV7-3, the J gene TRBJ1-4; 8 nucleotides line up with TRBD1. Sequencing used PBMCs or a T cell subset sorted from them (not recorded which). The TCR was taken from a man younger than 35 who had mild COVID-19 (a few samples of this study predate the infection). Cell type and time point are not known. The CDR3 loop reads CASSRKGQGGEKLFF. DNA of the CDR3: TGTGCCAGCAGCCGCAAAGGACAGGGCGGGGAAAAACTGTTTTTT.